This entry lists 14 T cell receptor beta chains sequenced from one sample in a study of CD8 T cells in Susac syndrome. With random hexamers, reverse transcription was performed on about 0.5 to 1 ug of RNA. TCRdb reprocessed the immunoSEQ multiplex PCR reads via MiXCR and lists one record per CDR3 protein. The repertoire holds approximately 150,000 distinct CDR3 sequences, with 94% as singletons. Sequencing was carried out using CD4+ T cells from PBMCs. Receptors were obtained from a human donor in good health.

The rearrangement uses TRBV30 and TRBJ2-5; D remains ambiguous. The germline gives CDR1 GTSNPN, CDR2 SVGIG (reference sequence). The CDR3 has 12 amino acids. Deletions cut 2 bases from V and 4 bases from J, with 8 bases between. The CDR3 region has the DNA TGTGCCTGGAGTAGCATATTAGAGACCCAGTACTTC. This sequence encodes CAWSSILETQYF. Filled out from reference TRBV30 and TRBJ2-5, the complete variable domain reads SQTIHQWPATLVQPVGSPLSLECTVEGTSNPNLYWYRQAAGRGLQLLFYSVGIGQISSEVPQNLSASRPQDRQFILSSKKLLLSDSGFYLCAWSSILETQYFGPGTRLLVL.

This chain connects TRBV3-1 to TRBJ2-2; tentative D call: TRBD1 (5 bases). Germline-derived CDR1 and CDR2 are LGHDT and YNNKEL (reference sequence). This CDR3 region has 14 residues. Trimming shortened V by 4 bases and J by 5 bases, and 11 bases separated the two germline ends. CDR3 DNA sequence: TGTGCCAGCAGCCTAAGGGGTAGTACCGGGGAGCTGTTTTTT. Translated: CASSLRGSTGELFF.

The chain links TRBV29-1 to TRBJ1-3; unclear D gene. V gave up 1 base and J gave up 0 bases, with 1 base separating them. The CDR3 is 12 residues long. The germline CDR1 and CDR2 sequences are SQVTM and ANQGSEA. The CDR3 is CSVEVSGNTIYF. The CDR3 DNA reads TGCAGCGTTGAAGTCTCTGGAAACACCATATATTTT.

V and J are TRBV20-1 and TRBJ1-6, with a possible D match to TRBD1 (5 bases). V dropped 5 bases and J dropped 0 bases, with 11 bases sitting between them. This CDR3 is built from 15 residues. In germline, CDR1 is DFQATT, CDR2 SNEGSKA (reference sequence). The CDR3: CSAQGQSSYNSPLHF. The CDR3 nucleotides are TGCAGTGCTCAGGGTCAGAGCTCCTATAATTCACCCCTCCACTTT.

The chain couples TRBV6-1 to TRBJ2-1, with 7 positions matching TRBD2. In germline, CDR1 is MNHNS, CDR2 SASEGT. The trim removed 6 bases at V and 8 bases at J, leaving 10 bases unmatched. The CDR3 is 14 amino acids. CDR3 sequence: CASSGEGPRYEQFF. The CDR3 DNA sequence: TGTGCCAGCAGCGGGGAGGGCCCTCGGTATGAGCAGTTCTTC.

The rearrangement joins TRBV10-3 to TRBJ2-7; 10 nucleotides line up with TRBD1. This CDR3 has 15 amino acids. Germline V CDR1 and CDR2: ENHRY, SYGVKD. Trimming removed 3 bases from V and 2 bases from J; junction bases left unmatched: 4. CDR3 sequence: CAISDPGQGAYEQYF. The DNA of the CDR3 is TGTGCCATCAGTGACCCAGGACAGGGGGCCTACGAGCAGTACTTC.

The rearrangement links TRBV10-3 to TRBJ1-1, with 7 bases identical to TRBD1. The CDR3 has 12 amino acids. With V trimmed by 4 bases and J by 10 bases, 6 bases remained unmatched. Germline V CDR1 and CDR2: ENHRY, SYGVKD. CDR3 residues: CAISAGGHGAFF. CDR3 DNA sequence: TGTGCCATCAGTGCAGGGGGTCACGGAGCTTTCTTT.

This clonotype was detected only once. The CDR3 spells CAWEADGRETQYF. For the CDR3, the DNA is TGTGCCTGGGAAGCGGACGGCAGGGAGACCCAGTACTTC. The chain uses TRBV30 and TRBJ2-5; D perhaps matches TRBD2 (5 bases). The CDR3 length is 13 residues. Germline V gene sequence: CDR1 GTSNPN, CDR2 SVGIG (reference sequence). V was shortened by 5 bases and J by 5 bases, with 15 bases between the two germline ends.

The CDR3 DNA sequence: TGTGCCAGCAGCTTAGATCCCCAGGAGGACGGCTACACCTTC. Protein: CASSLDPQEDGYTF. The J gene is TRBJ1-2, the V gene TRBV13; no clear D gene. Deletions cut 1 base from V and 8 bases from J, with 14 bases between. CDR3 size: 14 residues. Germline CDR1 and CDR2: PRHDT and FYEKMQ (reference sequence).

This chain links TRBV15 with TRBJ2-7; D unresolved. The V end lost 1 base, the J end lost 3 bases, and 13 bases lay between the germline ends. CDR3 length equals 15 residues. The germline V gene has CDR1 LNHNV and CDR2 YYDKDF (reference sequence). In DNA form, the CDR3 reads TGTGCCACCAGCAGAGGGAAGGACGGATTCTACGAGCAGTACTTC. It translates to CATSRGKDGFYEQYF.

The chain employs TRBV28 and TRBJ1-5; D might be TRBD1 (5 bases). The CDR3 totals 14 residues. Germline V gene data show CDR1 as MDHEN and CDR2 as SYDVKM. V dropped 5 bases and J dropped 1 base, with 9 bases sitting between them. The CDR3 region is CASSPTVSNQPQHF. CDR3 in DNA: TGTGCCAGCAGTCCGACAGTGAGCAATCAGCCCCAGCATTTT.

This chain connects TRBV27 to TRBJ2-7, with D maybe TRBD2 (6 bases). Germline V gene lookup returns CDR1 MNHEY and CDR2 SMNVEV (reference sequence). This CDR3 is 14 amino acids long. Trimming pared 4 bases from V and 4 bases from J, leaving 14 bases between. The CDR3 sequence is CASSSRRAPYEQYF. In nucleotides, the CDR3 is TGTGCCAGCAGTTCCAGGAGGGCCCCGTACGAGCAGTACTTC.

The chain has TRBV5-1 and TRBJ2-7; D is possibly TRBD2 (5 bases). Germline-derived CDR1 and CDR2 are SGHRS and YFSETQ. The V and J ends lost 3 bases and 3 bases respectively, with 19 bases between them. This CDR3 comprises 16 residues. The CDR3 loop is CASSSSNEGVGYEQYF. As DNA, the CDR3 is TGCGCCAGCAGCTCCTCTAATGAGGGAGTAGGCTACGAGCAGTACTTC.

The CDR3 region is CSARDPRQGGEKLFF. In nucleotides, the CDR3 is TGCAGTGCTAGAGATCCCCGACAGGGGGGCGAAAAACTGTTTTTT. V usage is TRBV20-1 and J usage is TRBJ1-4; 9 bases align to TRBD1. J lost 8 bases, V lost 0 bases, and 7 bases had no gene match. This CDR3 spans 15 amino acids. Germline CDR1 DFQATT, CDR2 SNEGSKA (reference sequence).